These 3 T cell receptor beta chains came from one sample sequenced in a study of T cell responses to AZD1222 COVID-19 vaccine. Libraries were prepared by immunoSEQ multiplex PCR; TCRdb keeps only in-frame clonotypes and omits some of them. The sample carries around 99,000 clones, roughly 90% recorded once. The sample here was peripheral blood, taken on day 0 of AZD1222 vaccination. Receptor source: an adult in good health.

V usage is TRBV2 and J usage is TRBJ2-5, with a weak D call TRBD1 (6 bases). The germline V gene has CDR1 SNHLY and CDR2 FYNNEI. This CDR3 is 13 amino acids long. V was cut by 5 bases and J by 4 bases, with 11 bases left in between. The CDR3 sequence: CASSFRGVETQYF. The CDR3 region has the DNA TGTGCCAGCAGTTTCAGGGGAGTAGAGACCCAGTACTTC.

V usage is TRBV11-1 and J usage is TRBJ2-7; D is unclear. Germline V gives CDR1 SGHAT, CDR2 FQDESV (reference sequence). V lost 3 bases to trimming and J lost 6 bases, with 18 bases between them. The length of the CDR3 is 15 residues. CDR3 sequence: CASSFHRAPMGEQYF. CDR3 nucleotides: TGTGCCAGCAGCTTCCACCGGGCTCCCATGGGCGAGCAGTACTTC.

This clone appeared once. The genes are TRBV12-3 or TRBV12-4 and TRBJ2-1; D unclear. The CDR3 is made up of 13 amino acids. The V end was cut by 2 bases, the J end by 9 bases, with 11 bases between. CDR3 protein: CASSLRLMREQFF. The CDR3 nucleotides read TGTGCCAGCAGTTTACGTTTAATGCGTGAGCAGTTCTTC.